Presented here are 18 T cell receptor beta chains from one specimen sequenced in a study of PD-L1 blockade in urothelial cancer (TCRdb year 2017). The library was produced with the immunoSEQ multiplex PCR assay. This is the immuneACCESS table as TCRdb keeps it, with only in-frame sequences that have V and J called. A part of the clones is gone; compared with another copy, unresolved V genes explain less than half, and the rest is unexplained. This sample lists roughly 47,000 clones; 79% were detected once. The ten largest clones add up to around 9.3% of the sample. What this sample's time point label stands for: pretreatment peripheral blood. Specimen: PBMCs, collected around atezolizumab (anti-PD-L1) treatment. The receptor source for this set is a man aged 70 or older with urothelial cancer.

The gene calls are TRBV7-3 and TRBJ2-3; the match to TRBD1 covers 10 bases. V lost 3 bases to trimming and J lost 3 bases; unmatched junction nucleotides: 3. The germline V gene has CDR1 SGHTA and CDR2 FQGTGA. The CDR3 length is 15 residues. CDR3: CASSLRQGATDTQYF. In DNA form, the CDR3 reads TGTGCCAGCAGCTTGCGACAGGGGGCAACAGATACGCAGTATTTT.

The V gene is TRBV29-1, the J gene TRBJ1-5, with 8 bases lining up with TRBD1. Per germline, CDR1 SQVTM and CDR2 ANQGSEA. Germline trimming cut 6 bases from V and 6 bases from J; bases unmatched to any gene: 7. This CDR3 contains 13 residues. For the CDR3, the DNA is TGCAGCGTAGGGTTTCAGGGGGCTCAGCCCCAGCATTTT. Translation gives CSVGFQGAQPQHF.

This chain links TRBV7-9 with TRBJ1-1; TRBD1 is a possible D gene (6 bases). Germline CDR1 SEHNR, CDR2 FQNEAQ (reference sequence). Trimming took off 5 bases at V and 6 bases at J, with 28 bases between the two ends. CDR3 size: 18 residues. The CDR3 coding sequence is TGTGCCAGCAGCCCCGCTGGGGGGGGCGATTGGGCCAAGGCTGAAGCTTTCTTT. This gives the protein CASSPAGGGDWAKAEAFF.

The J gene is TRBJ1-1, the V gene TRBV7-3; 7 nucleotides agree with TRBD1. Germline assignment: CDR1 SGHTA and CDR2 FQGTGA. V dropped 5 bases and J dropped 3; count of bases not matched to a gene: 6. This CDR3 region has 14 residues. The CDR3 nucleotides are TGTGCCAGCAGCCAACAGGGGCTGGACACTGAAGCTTTCTTT. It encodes CASSQQGLDTEAFF.

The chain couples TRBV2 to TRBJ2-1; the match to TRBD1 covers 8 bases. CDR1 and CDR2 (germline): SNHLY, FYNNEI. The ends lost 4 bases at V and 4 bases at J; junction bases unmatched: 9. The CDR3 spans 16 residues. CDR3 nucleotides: TGTGCCAGCAGTGGGGGGACAGGCCTAGGTTACAATGAGCAGTTCTTC. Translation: CASSGGTGLGYNEQFF.

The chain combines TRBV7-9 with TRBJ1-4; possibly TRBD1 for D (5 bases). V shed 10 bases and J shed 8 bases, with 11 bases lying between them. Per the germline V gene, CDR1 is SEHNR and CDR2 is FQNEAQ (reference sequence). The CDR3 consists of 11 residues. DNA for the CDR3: TGTGCCACCTATGGGGGGGAAAAACTGTTTTTT. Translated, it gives CATYGGEKLFF.

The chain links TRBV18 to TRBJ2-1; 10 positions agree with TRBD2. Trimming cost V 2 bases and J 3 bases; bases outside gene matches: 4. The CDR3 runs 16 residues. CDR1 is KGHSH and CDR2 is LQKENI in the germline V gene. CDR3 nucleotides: TGTGCCAGCTCACCATGGACTAGCGGCGGCTACAATGAGCAGTTCTTC. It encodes CASSPWTSGGYNEQFF.

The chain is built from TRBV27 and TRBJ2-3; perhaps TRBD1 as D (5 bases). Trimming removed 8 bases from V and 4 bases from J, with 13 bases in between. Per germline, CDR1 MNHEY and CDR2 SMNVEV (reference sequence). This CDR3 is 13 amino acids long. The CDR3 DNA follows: TGTGCCAGCGGCCCCTTGGGGCCAGATACGCAGTATTTT. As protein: CASGPLGPDTQYF.

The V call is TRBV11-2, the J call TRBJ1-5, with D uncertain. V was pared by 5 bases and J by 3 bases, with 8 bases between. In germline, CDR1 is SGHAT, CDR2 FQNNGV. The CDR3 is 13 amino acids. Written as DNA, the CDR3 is TGTGCCAGCAGCCCCCACTACAATCAGCCCCAGCATTTT. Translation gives CASSPHYNQPQHF.

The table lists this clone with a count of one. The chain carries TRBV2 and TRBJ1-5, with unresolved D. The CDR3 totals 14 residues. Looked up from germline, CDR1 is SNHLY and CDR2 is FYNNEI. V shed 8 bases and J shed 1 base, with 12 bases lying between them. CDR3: CASLRENSNQPQHF. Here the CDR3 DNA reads TGTGCCAGCCTCCGGGAGAACAGCAATCAGCCCCAGCATTTT. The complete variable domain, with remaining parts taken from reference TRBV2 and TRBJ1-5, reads EPEVTQTPSHQVTQMGQEVILRCVPISNHLYFYWYRQILGQKVEFLVSFYNNEISEKSEIFDDQFSVERPDGSNFTLKIRSTKLEDSAMYFCASLRENSNQPQHFGDGTRLSIL.

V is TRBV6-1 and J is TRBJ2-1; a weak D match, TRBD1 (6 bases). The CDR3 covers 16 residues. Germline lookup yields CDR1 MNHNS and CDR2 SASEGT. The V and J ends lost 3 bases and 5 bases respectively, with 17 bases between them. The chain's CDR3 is CASSDPGTRPNNEQFF. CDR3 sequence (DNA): TGTGCCAGCAGTGATCCCGGGACACGACCCAACAATGAGCAGTTCTTC.

As DNA, the CDR3 is TGCGCCAGCAGTGAGACAGGGGGCAATGAGCAGTTCTTC. This translates into CASSETGGNEQFF. V usage is TRBV10-1 and J usage is TRBJ2-1; 8 positions match TRBD1. V shed 2 bases and J 6 bases; nucleotides not matched to a gene: 0. CDR1 and CDR2 (germline): WNHNN, SYGVQD (reference sequence). The CDR3 length is 13 residues.

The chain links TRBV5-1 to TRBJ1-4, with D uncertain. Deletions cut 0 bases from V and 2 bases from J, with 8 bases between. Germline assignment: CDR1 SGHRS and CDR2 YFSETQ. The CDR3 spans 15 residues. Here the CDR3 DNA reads TGCGCCAGCAGCTTGGAGGTCGGGACTAATGAAAAACTGTTTTTT. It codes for CASSLEVGTNEKLFF. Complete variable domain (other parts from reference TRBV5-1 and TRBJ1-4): KAGVTQTPRYLIKTRGQQVTLSCSPISGHRSVSWYQQTPGQGLQFLFEYFSETQRNKGNFPGRFSGRQFSNSRSEMNVSTLELGDSALYLCASSLEVGTNEKLFFGSGTQLSVL.

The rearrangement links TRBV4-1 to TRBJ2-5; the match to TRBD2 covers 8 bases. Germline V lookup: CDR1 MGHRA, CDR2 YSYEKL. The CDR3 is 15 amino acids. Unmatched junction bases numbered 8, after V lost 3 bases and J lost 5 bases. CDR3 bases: TGCGCCAGCAGCCACGGTACCGGGACTAGGGAGACCCAGTACTTC. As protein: CASSHGTGTRETQYF.

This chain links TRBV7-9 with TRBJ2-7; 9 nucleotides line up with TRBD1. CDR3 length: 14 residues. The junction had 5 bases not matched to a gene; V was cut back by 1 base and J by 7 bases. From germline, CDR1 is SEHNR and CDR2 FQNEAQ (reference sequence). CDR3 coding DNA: TGTGCCAGCAGCTTAGGCGGACAGGGGTGGGAGCAGTACTTC. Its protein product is CASSLGGQGWEQYF.

The CDR3 spells CASRSGGGGRETQYF. DNA of the CDR3: TGTGCCAGTAGATCGGGAGGGGGAGGCCGAGAGACCCAGTACTTC. The chain employs TRBV19 and TRBJ2-5; the match to TRBD2 covers 8 bases. Germline V gives CDR1 LNHDA, CDR2 SQIVND (reference sequence). V shed 6 bases and J 4 bases; nucleotides not matched to a gene: 10. The CDR3 totals 15 residues.

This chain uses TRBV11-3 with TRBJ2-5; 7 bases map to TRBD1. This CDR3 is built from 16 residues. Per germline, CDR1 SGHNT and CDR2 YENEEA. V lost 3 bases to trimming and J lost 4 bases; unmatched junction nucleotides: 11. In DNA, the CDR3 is TGTGCCAGCAGCTTGGGGCTTACCGAGGGGGCAGAGACCCAGTACTTC. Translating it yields CASSLGLTEGAETQYF.

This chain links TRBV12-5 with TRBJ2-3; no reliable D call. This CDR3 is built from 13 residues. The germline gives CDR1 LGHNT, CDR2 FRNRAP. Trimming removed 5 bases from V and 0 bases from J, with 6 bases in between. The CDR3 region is CASGPPSTDTQYF. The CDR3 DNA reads TGTGCTAGTGGTCCTCCCAGCACAGATACGCAGTATTTT. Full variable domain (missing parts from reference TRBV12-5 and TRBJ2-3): DARVTQTPRHKVTEMGQEVTMRCQPILGHNTVFWYRQTMMQGLELLAYFRNRAPLDDSGMPKDRFSAEMPDATLATLKIQPSEPRDSAVYFCASGPPSTDTQYFGPGTRLTVL.